This TCR beta chain emerged from a study of blood T cell repertoires in COVID-19. In the study overall: Samples taken during acute and convalescent COVID-19 were collected in the United States, Italy and Spain. Sources were T cells, B-cell-depleted T cells, or PBMCs; the material itself was cDNA or gDNA.

As processed by the authors: Estimated nucleated cell counts came from reference gene primer amplification. Produced via immunoSEQ multiplex PCR; TCRdb's table is partial and in-frame only. The V and J calls and clone size were taken over from that table, and D and trimming were inferred from the DNA. The sample contains about 200,000 clones, around 81% of which appear only once. CDR1 SGDLS and CDR2 YYNGEE come from the germline V gene. The CDR3 has 16 residues. Trimming stripped 0 bases from V and 2 bases from J, with 12 bases between. The chain recombines TRBV9 with TRBJ1-3; possibly TRBD1 for D (6 bases). The clonotype was recovered from a middle-aged man who had recovered from COVID-19. The sample was PBMCs or T cells enriched from blood (not recorded which). The CDR3 protein is CASSVDWGGTGNTIYF. The CDR3 bases are TGTGCCAGCAGCGTAGACTGGGGGGGCACTGGAAACACCATATATTTT.